What follows describes a single T cell receptor (beta chain). Its antigen remains unidentified. The data were obtained in a study of CD8 T cells in ankylosing spondylitis. TCRdb used MiXCR to reprocess the 5' RACE reads, holding one entry per CDR3 protein. The data hold about 700,000 distinct CDR3 sequences, with 15% to 20% observed a single time. J gave up 5 bases and V 11 bases, and 15 bases lay outside the gene matches. The CDR3 length is 16 residues. Overall study results and limits: About eight highly homologous variants made up a TCR beta motif that seemed to typify ankylosing spondylitis blood.

Sample: blood, either unsorted or a sorted T cell fraction (not recorded which). The J gene is TRBJ2-2, the V gene TRBV12-3 or TRBV12-4; 9 bases are a match to TRBD1. The receptor was derived from a male donor with ankylosing spondylitis. CDR3 DNA: TGTGCCTTTATTGTGTCGGGACAGGGTACAACCGGGGAGCTGTTTTTT. Amino acid sequence: CAFIVSGQGTTGELFF.